The 29 T cell receptor beta chains in this list originate from one sample, sequenced in a study of shared clonotypes between healthy human individuals. Generated by immunoSEQ multiplex PCR, the TCRdb table keeps only in-frame clones and is missing some. Among over a million clones listed, 96% were seen once. The sample taken for sequencing was naive CD4+ T cells sorted from blood. The subset is: CD45RA+ positively selected. The receptors come from a man aged 25 to 40 in good health.

V is TRBV6-5 and J is TRBJ2-1; no clear D. V dropped 1 base and J dropped 4 bases, with 5 bases sitting between them. The germline V gene has CDR1 MNHEY and CDR2 SVGAGI. This CDR3 comprises 13 residues. The chain's CDR3 is CASSYLPYNEQFF. The CDR3 DNA reads TGTGCCAGCAGTTACTTGCCTTACAATGAGCAGTTCTTC.

As to this clone: The sample carries other DNA sequences with the same CDR3. The chain carries TRBV19 and TRBJ2-7, with TRBD2 as a possible D gene (5 bases). V was trimmed by 3 bases and J by 6 bases, leaving 9 bases between them. The CDR3 sequence is 12 residues long. Germline loops: CDR1 LNHDA, CDR2 SQIVND (reference sequence). CDR3 residues: CASSIGGTEQYF. The CDR3 nucleotides are TGTGCCAGTAGTATTGGAGGAACCGAGCAGTACTTC.

V gene TRBV15 combines with J gene TRBJ2-1; D ambiguous. The germline V gene has CDR1 LNHNV and CDR2 YYDKDF (reference sequence). This CDR3 has 11 amino acids. With 3 bases removed from V and 7 bases from J, the gap between germline ends came to 4 bases. CDR3: CATSRYNEQFF. DNA for the CDR3: TGTGCCACCAGCAGGTATAATGAGCAGTTCTTC.

The CDR3 nucleotides are TGTGCCAGCAGCTTCACCAGAGGGGACATTCAGTACTTC. Protein: CASSFTRGDIQYF. The rearrangement links TRBV7-2 to TRBJ2-4; D is tentatively TRBD1 or TRBD2 (5 bases each). The CDR3 has 13 residues. Deletions cut 3 bases from V and 8 bases from J, with 11 bases between. Germline V gene lookup returns CDR1 SGHTA and CDR2 FQGNSA. Supplemented by reference TRBV7-2 and TRBJ2-4, the full variable domain reads GAGVSQSPSNKVTEKGKDVELRCDPISGHTALYWYRQSLGQGLEFLIYFQGNSAPDKSGLPSDRFSAERTGGSVSTLTIQRTQQEDSAVYLCASSFTRGDIQYFGAGTRLSVL.

The V gene is TRBV7-9, the J gene TRBJ2-1; 12 bases are shared with TRBD2. CDR1 is SEHNR and CDR2 is FQNEAQ in the germline V gene (reference sequence). The CDR3 loop spans 14 amino acids. V shed 1 base and J 14 bases; nucleotides not matched to a gene: 6. The chain's CDR3 is CASSLGASGRVKFF. Written as DNA, the CDR3 is TGTGCCAGCAGCTTAGGGGCTAGCGGGAGGGTCAAGTTCTTC.

The chain uses TRBV28 and TRBJ2-3; D is uncertain. Trimming stripped 9 bases from V and 1 base from J, with 8 bases between. Germline V gene data show CDR1 as MDHEN and CDR2 as SYDVKM. The CDR3 is 12 amino acids. The CDR3 DNA follows: TGTGCCAGTACGTGGGGCACAGATACGCAGTATTTT. Translating gives CASTWGTDTQYF.

This clone came up once. The V and J genes are TRBV25-1 and TRBJ1-2; possible D gene TRBD1, 5 bases. Germline values: CDR1 MGHDK, CDR2 SYGVNS. Between the trimmed V and J ends, which lost 2 bases and 4 bases, there was a span of 8 bases. The CDR3 is 13 amino acids. The CDR3 DNA reads as TGTGCCAGCAGTGAACAGGGTGGCTATGGCTACACCTTC. This encodes CASSEQGGYGYTF.

With respect to this clone: Other DNA sequences within the sample encode an identical CDR3. This sequence joins TRBV5-1 and TRBJ1-5; 9 nucleotides line up with TRBD1. Losses at the gene ends were 3 bases for V and 5 bases for J; bases not matched to a gene: 3. Looked up from germline, CDR1 is SGHRS and CDR2 is YFSETQ. The CDR3 is 14 residues long. The CDR3 DNA reads as TGCGCCAGCAGCTCGGGACAGGGAGATCAGCCCCAGCATTTT. Its protein product is CASSSGQGDQPQHF.

This sequence joins TRBV7-2 and TRBJ1-4; tentatively, D is TRBD1 (5 bases). From germline, CDR1 is SGHTA and CDR2 FQGNSA. This CDR3 has 12 residues. Trimming left V 5 bases short and J 13 bases short, with 14 bases between. CDR3 sequence: CASSQPGDRLFF. The CDR3 DNA follows: TGTGCCAGCAGCCAGCCGGGGGACCGACTGTTTTTT. The full variable domain, rest sourced from reference TRBV7-2 and TRBJ1-4, is GAGVSQSPSNKVTEKGKDVELRCDPISGHTALYWYRQSLGQGLEFLIYFQGNSAPDKSGLPSDRFSAERTGGSVSTLTIQRTQQEDSAVYLCASSQPGDRLFFGSGTQLSVL.

The chain uses TRBV2 and TRBJ1-1; D is undetermined. V was shortened by 7 bases and J by 10 bases, with 19 bases between the two germline ends. In germline, CDR1 is SNHLY, CDR2 FYNNEI. The CDR3 is 13 amino acids. The CDR3: CASNKEEAVGAFF. The CDR3 DNA is TGTGCCAGCAATAAAGAGGAGGCGGTTGGAGCTTTCTTT.

This chain joins TRBV11-2 and TRBJ2-3; TRBD2 matches 7 bases. The junction had 6 bases not matched to a gene; V was cut back by 1 base and J by 2 bases. The CDR3 length is 16 residues. The germline V gene has CDR1 SGHAT and CDR2 FQNNGV. The CDR3 nucleotides are TGTGCCAGCAGCTTAGGTACCCGGGGGGACACAGATACGCAGTATTTT. Translated: CASSLGTRGDTDTQYF. Complete variable domain (other parts from reference TRBV11-2 and TRBJ2-3): EAGVAQSPRYKIIEKRQSVAFWCNPISGHATLYWYQQILGQGPKLLIQFQNNGVVDDSQLPKDRFSAERLKGVDSTLKIQPAKLEDSAVYLCASSLGTRGDTDTQYFGPGTRLTVL.

V and J are TRBV5-1 and TRBJ1-1; no firm D call. This CDR3 has 16 amino acids. From germline, CDR1 is SGHRS and CDR2 YFSETQ. V dropped 1 base and J dropped 4 bases, with 17 bases sitting between them. The CDR3 protein is CASSLSFSAIGTEAFF. In DNA, the CDR3 is TGCGCCAGCAGCTTGTCTTTTTCGGCGATAGGCACTGAAGCTTTCTTT.

This chain links TRBV30 with TRBJ2-7; TRBD1 or TRBD2 may be the D gene (6 bases each). The CDR3 totals 14 residues. Trimming shortened V by 1 base and J by 2 bases, and 12 bases separated the two germline ends. The germline V gene has CDR1 GTSNPN and CDR2 SVGIG (reference sequence). The CDR3 coding sequence is TGTGCCTGGAGTGAGCCCGGGGGCGCCTACGAGCAGTACTTC. Translation gives CAWSEPGGAYEQYF.

The V gene is TRBV5-4, the J gene TRBJ2-2; D remains ambiguous. Trimming pared 1 base from V and 4 bases from J, leaving 11 bases between. Looked up from germline, CDR1 is SGHNT and CDR2 is YYREEE (reference sequence). This CDR3 has 15 amino acids. CDR3 region: CASSLSLGATGELFF. DNA of the CDR3: TGTGCCAGCAGCTTGTCTTTAGGAGCCACCGGGGAGCTGTTTTTT.

This sequence joins TRBV5-6 and TRBJ2-1, with 9 bases matching TRBD2. This CDR3 is built from 18 residues. Germline CDR1 SGHDT, CDR2 YYEEEE. Trimming cost V 1 base and J 4 bases; bases outside gene matches: 12. CDR3 coding DNA: TGTGCCAGCAGCTTGTTTCTAGCGGGGACTACCCGGTACAATGAGCAGTTCTTC. This codes for CASSLFLAGTTRYNEQFF.

This clone was observed a single time. V usage is TRBV5-1 and J usage is TRBJ2-1; 10 bases are shared with TRBD2. This CDR3 spans 16 amino acids. J was trimmed by 0 bases and V by 2 bases; bases with no gene match: 2. The germline gives CDR1 SGHRS, CDR2 YFSETQ. CDR3 amino acids: CASSFWTSGSYNEQFF. The CDR3 DNA reads TGCGCCAGCAGCTTCTGGACTAGCGGCTCCTACAATGAGCAGTTCTTC.

The V and J genes are TRBV5-4 and TRBJ2-5; tentative D call: TRBD2 (5 bases). The germline gives CDR1 SGHNT, CDR2 YYREEE (reference sequence). CDR3 length: 14 residues. Trimming took 1 base from V and 3 from J, leaving 10 bases between them. The CDR3 DNA reads TGTGCCAGCAGCTTGCCGGACGGGGAAGAGACCCAGTACTTC. It codes for CASSLPDGEETQYF.

This chain uses TRBV19 with TRBJ2-3, with D perhaps being TRBD1 or TRBD2 (6 bases each). V was pared by 7 bases and J by 9 bases, with 20 bases between. Germline V gene sequence: CDR1 LNHDA, CDR2 SQIVND (reference sequence). The CDR3 totals 14 residues. The CDR3 sequence: CASTGASRFGTQYF. The DNA of the CDR3 is TGTGCCAGTACGGGGGCTAGCCGTTTCGGGACGCAGTATTTT.

The genes are TRBV7-9 and TRBJ2-7; 9 nucleotides align to TRBD2. The ends lost 5 bases at V and 5 bases at J; junction bases unmatched: 10. The CDR3 is 15 amino acids. Germline V gene sequence: CDR1 SEHNR, CDR2 FQNEAQ (reference sequence). The CDR3 nucleotides are TGTGCCAGCAGCGCCAGAGCGGGAGGAGTCCACGAGCAGTACTTC. It yields the protein CASSARAGGVHEQYF.

V and J are TRBV5-1 and TRBJ1-1; D perhaps matches TRBD1 (5 bases). Trimming left V 5 bases short and J 5 bases short, with 7 bases between. Looked up from germline, CDR1 is SGHRS and CDR2 is YFSETQ. The CDR3 sequence is 11 residues long. CDR3 sequence (DNA): TGCGCCAGCAGAGGGGAAACTGAAGCTTTCTTT. This encodes CASRGETEAFF.

The chain uses TRBV9 and TRBJ2-2, with D perhaps matching TRBD1 or TRBD2 (6 bases each). Germline values: CDR1 SGDLS, CDR2 YYNGEE. V was clipped by 0 bases and J by 5 bases, with 17 bases between them. This CDR3 has 17 amino acids. The CDR3 protein is CASSVDPLPGATGELFF. Written as DNA, the CDR3 is TGTGCCAGCAGCGTAGACCCCCTACCGGGGGCAACCGGGGAGCTGTTTTTT.

V usage is TRBV29-1 and J usage is TRBJ2-4; D is ambiguous. Between the trimmed V and J ends, which lost 3 bases and 8 bases, there was a span of 11 bases. This CDR3 is 12 amino acids long. Germline V CDR1 and CDR2: SQVTM, ANQGSEA. CDR3 residues: CSVDGGGDIQYF. CDR3 DNA: TGCAGCGTTGATGGCGGTGGAGACATTCAGTACTTC.

J is TRBJ1-2 and V is TRBV19, with 7 bases identical to TRBD1. The trim removed 4 bases at V and 4 bases at J, leaving 6 bases unmatched. The CDR3 sequence is 14 residues long. The germline V gene has CDR1 LNHDA and CDR2 SQIVND (reference sequence). This chain's CDR3 is CASSSGQAAYGYTF. CDR3 coding DNA: TGTGCCAGTAGTAGCGGACAGGCGGCCTATGGCTACACCTTC.

CDR3 sequence: CAISEYRGMSKVDTQYF. The CDR3 DNA sequence: TGTGCCATCAGTGAGTACAGGGGAATGTCGAAGGTAGATACGCAGTATTTT. The genes are TRBV10-3 and TRBJ2-3; 7 nucleotides line up with TRBD1. CDR1 is ENHRY and CDR2 is SYGVKD in the germline V gene. The length of the CDR3 is 17 residues. V shed 1 base, J shed 5 bases, and the junction held 12 bases outside the gene matches.

This clone was seen once. J is TRBJ1-5 and V is TRBV6-1; possible D gene TRBD1, 5 bases. The germline gives CDR1 MNHNS, CDR2 SASEGT. The CDR3 runs to 12 residues. Trimming shortened V by 11 bases and J by 4 bases, and 12 bases separated the two germline ends. CDR3 amino acids: CAGRQPNQPQHF. The CDR3 DNA sequence: TGTGCCGGTCGACAGCCTAATCAGCCCCAGCATTTT.

This chain connects TRBV7-2 to TRBJ2-4; D gene ambiguous. Germline CDR1 is SGHTA and CDR2 is FQGNSA. The CDR3 covers 14 residues. V was shortened by 5 bases and J by 6 bases, with 14 bases between the two germline ends. Here the CDR3 reads CASSLNMRGNIQYF. The CDR3 DNA reads TGTGCCAGCAGCCTGAATATGAGAGGAAACATTCAGTACTTC. Together with reference TRBV7-2 and TRBJ2-4, the CDR3 gives the full variable domain: GAGVSQSPSNKVTEKGKDVELRCDPISGHTALYWYRQSLGQGLEFLIYFQGNSAPDKSGLPSDRFSAERTGGSVSTLTIQRTQQEDSAVYLCASSLNMRGNIQYFGAGTRLSVL.

The chain joins TRBV6-6 to TRBJ2-7, with D uncertain. CDR1 MNHNY and CDR2 SVGAGI come from the germline V gene (reference sequence). V was clipped by 2 bases and J by 2 bases, with 7 bases between them. The CDR3 spans 13 residues. CDR3 loop: CASSYGFPYEQYF. The CDR3 DNA sequence: TGTGCCAGCAGTTACGGGTTTCCCTACGAGCAGTACTTC.

The chain joins TRBV9 to TRBJ2-1; a weak D match, TRBD2 (6 bases). This CDR3 region has 15 residues. V gave up 0 bases and J gave up 9 bases, with 16 bases separating them. Looked up from germline, CDR1 is SGDLS and CDR2 is YYNGEE. The CDR3 sequence: CASSVASLAGPEQFF. The CDR3 nucleotides are TGTGCCAGCAGCGTAGCCAGTCTCGCGGGACCTGAGCAGTTCTTC. Looking up the rest from reference TRBV9 and TRBJ2-1 gives the full variable domain: DSGVTQTPKHLITATGQRVTLRCSPRSGDLSVYWYQQSLDQGLQFLIQYYNGEERAKGNILERFSAQQFPDLHSELNLSSLELGDSALYFCASSVASLAGPEQFFGPGTRLTVL.

The genes are TRBV6-5 and TRBJ2-7, with D perhaps TRBD1 (6 bases). Germline V gives CDR1 MNHEY, CDR2 SVGAGI. V shed 4 bases and J shed 1 base, with 14 bases lying between them. The CDR3 totals 15 residues. The CDR3 nucleotides read TGTGCCAGCAGTTCCCTACAGGGCGGTTCCTACGAGCAGTACTTC. It is translated as CASSSLQGGSYEQYF.